The T cell receptor (beta chain) under discussion was sequenced for a study of beta chain features in type 1 diabetes. Investigators reverse transcribed all isolated RNA, so they sequenced expressed TCRB transcripts. Clones were read by immunoSEQ multiplex PCR, and TCRdb kept only the in-frame ones, dropping some. The top ten clones hold 0.44% of a sample with more than 300,000 clones, 7% to 9% of them seen once. Only a few counts were recorded for this clone. Germline loops: CDR1 SEHNR, CDR2 FQNEAQ (reference sequence). The V and J ends lost 5 bases and 4 bases, in that order; junction bases with no gene match: 14. This CDR3 comprises 17 residues.

The sample taken for sequencing was central memory CD4+ T cells from blood. The TCR originated in a woman under 30 in good health. The V and J genes are TRBV7-9 and TRBJ2-5, with TRBD1 matching 9 bases. The CDR3 protein is CASSPLYGQGQRETQYF. The CDR3 region has the DNA TGTGCCAGCAGCCCTCTATACGGACAGGGGCAGCGAGAGACCCAGTACTTC.